These 7 T cell receptor beta chains were sequenced from one sample in a study of cytomegalovirus exposure and HLA in healthy donors. Primers: 60 Vbeta forward and 13 Jbeta reverse. TCRdb's copy holds only in-frame clones and misses some; the assay was immunoSEQ multiplex PCR. In all, the sample yields some 130,000 clones. The sequenced sample consisted of PBMCs. These receptors were taken from a man aged 18 to 29 in good health and CMV-seronegative.

The chain uses TRBV9 and TRBJ2-2, with 7 bases matching TRBD2. This CDR3 is built from 19 residues. The germline V gene has CDR1 SGDLS and CDR2 YYNGEE. The V gene end was trimmed by 2 bases and the J gene end by 6 bases; junction bases not matched to a gene: 19. The CDR3 DNA reads TGTGCCAGCAGCGTCTCCCCGGGAGGCAGGGTCTTATCGGCCGGGGAGCTGTTTTTT. Translated, it gives CASSVSPGGRVLSAGELFF.

The J gene is TRBJ2-3, the V gene TRBV5-1, with a possible D match to TRBD2 (5 bases). The ends were cut back, 0 bases at V and 0 bases at J, with 11 bases in the middle. The germline gives CDR1 SGHRS, CDR2 YFSETQ. The CDR3 extends over 16 amino acids. In DNA form, the CDR3 reads TGCGCCAGCAGCTTGGGGACTGGCATTAGCACAGATACGCAGTATTTT. Translating gives CASSLGTGISTDTQYF. Drawing the rest from reference TRBV5-1 and TRBJ2-3, the complete variable domain is KAGVTQTPRYLIKTRGQQVTLSCSPISGHRSVSWYQQTPGQGLQFLFEYFSETQRNKGNFPGRFSGRQFSNSRSEMNVSTLELGDSALYLCASSLGTGISTDTQYFGPGTRLTVL.

The gene calls are TRBV5-1 and TRBJ2-1, with D maybe TRBD2 (5 bases). Germline values: CDR1 SGHRS, CDR2 YFSETQ. This CDR3 comprises 16 residues. Trimming shortened V by 2 bases and J by 0 bases, and 12 bases separated the two germline ends. The CDR3: CASSFFSASSYNEQFF. The CDR3 DNA reads as TGCGCCAGCAGCTTCTTTAGCGCGAGCTCCTACAATGAGCAGTTCTTC. Drawing the rest from reference TRBV5-1 and TRBJ2-1, the complete variable domain is KAGVTQTPRYLIKTRGQQVTLSCSPISGHRSVSWYQQTPGQGLQFLFEYFSETQRNKGNFPGRFSGRQFSNSRSEMNVSTLELGDSALYLCASSFFSASSYNEQFFGPGTRLTVL.

This sequence joins TRBV5-4 and TRBJ2-1; 14 bases match TRBD2. The CDR3 totals 16 residues. CDR1 SGHNT and CDR2 YYREEE come from the germline V gene (reference sequence). V shed 4 bases, J shed 2 bases, and the junction held 2 bases outside the gene matches. CDR3 sequence reads: CASSRGLAGAYNEQFF. The DNA for the CDR3 is TGTGCCAGCAGCCGGGGACTAGCGGGGGCCTACAATGAGCAGTTCTTC.

The chain couples TRBV7-9 to TRBJ2-1; the D is unclear. The V end was cut by 5 bases, the J end by 3 bases, with 14 bases between. Germline CDR1 is SEHNR and CDR2 is FQNEAQ (reference sequence). The CDR3 consists of 15 residues. CDR3 nucleotides: TGTGCCAGCAGCCGAACCACCCGGAGCTACAATGAGCAGTTCTTC. Amino acids: CASSRTTRSYNEQFF.

The chain employs TRBV2 and TRBJ1-2; 9 bases line up with TRBD1. Germline lookup yields CDR1 SNHLY and CDR2 FYNNEI. Trimming cost V 0 bases and J 7 bases; bases outside gene matches: 9. The CDR3 has 16 amino acids. The CDR3 reads CASSEAQRDRASGYTF. In DNA, the CDR3 is TGTGCCAGCAGTGAAGCGCAGCGGGACAGGGCTTCTGGCTACACCTTC.

The chain recombines TRBV29-1 with TRBJ2-1, with 9 bases fitting TRBD1. Germline-derived CDR1 and CDR2 are SQVTM and ANQGSEA. The CDR3 covers 13 residues. J gave up 7 bases and V 6 bases, and 7 bases lay outside the gene matches. CDR3 DNA: TGCAGCGTAGCCGGGACAGGGCTGAATGAGCAGTTCTTC. Translating it yields CSVAGTGLNEQFF.